This T cell receptor (beta chain) emerged from a study of technical replicates of blood from a handful of donors. Only in-frame clones appear in the TCRdb table, and some are missing; sequencing was by immunoSEQ multiplex PCR. The sample consists of 64,000 or so clones, approximately 96% of them appearing once. Germline values: CDR1 MRHNA, CDR2 SNTAGT. V gave up 0 bases and J gave up 1 base; unmatched junction bases: 4. The CDR3 length is 16 residues. V usage is TRBV6-4 and J usage is TRBJ2-3; TRBD2 agrees at 7 bases. The clonotype originates from a human donor in good health. The sequencing input was T cells isolated from PBMCs. As DNA, the CDR3 is TGTGCCAGCAGTGACTCAGGGCTAGCGGGCACAGATACGCAGTATTTT. This codes for CASSDSGLAGTDTQYF.